A single sample is the source of the 9 T cell receptor beta chains below, sequenced in a study of identical twins. Via MiXCR, TCRdb re-called the 5' RACE reads, giving one row per CDR3 protein. The sample contains some 560,000 distinct CDR3 sequences, nearly 10% of which appear only once. The same data also contributed to another study, on yellow fever vaccine responses in identical twins.

Sequenced material: PBMCs. The receptor set was obtained from a woman aged 18 to 35 in good health.

V gene TRBV4-1 combines with J gene TRBJ2-1; 11 nucleotides match TRBD1. CDR1 and CDR2 from the germline V gene are MGHRA and YSYEKL. The CDR3 is made up of 18 amino acids. Trimming cost V 1 base and J 15 bases; bases outside gene matches: 20. The CDR3 region is CASSQVVVGGQGALDPFF. For the CDR3, the DNA is TGCGCCAGCAGCCAAGTTGTGGTAGGAGGACAGGGGGCGCTTGATCCGTTCTTC.

This clonotype turned up a few times. The chain uses TRBV15 and TRBJ1-1; 8 bases are shared with TRBD1. V shed 2 bases, J shed 4 bases, and the junction held 6 bases outside the gene matches. CDR3 length: 15 residues. Germline V gene sequence: CDR1 LNHNV, CDR2 YYDKDF (reference sequence). CDR3: CATSRINRGATEAFF. The CDR3 DNA is TGTGCCACCAGCAGAATTAACAGGGGGGCCACTGAAGCTTTCTTT.

The chain has TRBV5-1 and TRBJ2-7; 9 bases are a match to TRBD1. Germline V gene lookup returns CDR1 SGHRS and CDR2 YFSETQ. This CDR3 is 15 amino acids long. V gave up 4 bases and J gave up 4 bases; unmatched junction bases: 9. CDR3 amino acids: CASSVGQGVGYEQYF. The CDR3 DNA follows: TGCGCCAGCAGCGTGGGACAGGGCGTCGGGTACGAGCAGTACTTC.

CDR3 nucleotide sequence: TGCGCCAGCAGCCGAGAAGTCAGCGGAGGAGCTCGAAACATTCAGTACTTC. Translating it yields CASSREVSGGARNIQYF. The chain is built from TRBV4-3 and TRBJ2-4, with a tentative D call TRBD2 (5 bases). This CDR3 comprises 17 residues. Trimming removed 4 bases at V and 6 bases at J, with 22 bases between. Germline assignment: CDR1 LGHNA and CDR2 YSLEER.

The V and J genes are TRBV7-9 and TRBJ1-3, with unresolved D. From germline, CDR1 is SEHNR and CDR2 FQNEAQ (reference sequence). V lost 0 bases to trimming and J lost 8 bases, with 5 bases between them. CDR3 length equals 12 residues. The CDR3 sequence: CASSLASDTIYF. The CDR3 region has the DNA TGTGCCAGCAGCTTAGCTTCGGACACCATATATTTT.

In its sample, this clonotype was seen a few times. J is TRBJ1-1 and V is TRBV4-2, with a tentative D call TRBD1 (5 bases). CDR1 and CDR2 from the germline V gene are LGHNA and YNFKEQ. The CDR3 has 16 amino acids. Trimming removed 3 bases from V and 1 base from J, with 15 bases in between. CDR3: CASSQVTARRNTEAFF. The CDR3, as DNA: TGTGCCAGCAGCCAGGTGACAGCCCGAAGGAACACTGAAGCTTTCTTT.

This clonotype was observed at least ten times. This chain's CDR3 is CASRRSSGEQFF. DNA for the CDR3: TGTGCCAGCAGACGAAGTTCGGGTGAGCAGTTCTTC. The rearrangement joins TRBV12-3 or TRBV12-4 to TRBJ2-1; D call uncertain. The CDR3 runs 12 residues. V was cut by 6 bases and J by 9 bases, with 12 bases left in between.

The CDR3, as DNA: TGCAGTGCTGGCAGAGCTAGCGGACTTAGGGATACGCAGTATTTT. It codes for CSAGRASGLRDTQYF. The V call is TRBV20-1, the J call TRBJ2-3, with 7 bases that match TRBD2. Germline CDR1 reads DFQATT; CDR2 reads SNEGSKA (reference sequence). The CDR3 is made up of 15 amino acids. V lost 5 bases to trimming and J lost 6 bases; unmatched junction nucleotides: 14.

The CDR3 loop is CSAQQGGGNEQFF. For the CDR3, the DNA is TGCAGTGCGCAACAGGGGGGTGGCAATGAGCAGTTCTTC. This chain connects TRBV20-1 to TRBJ2-1; 8 bases agree with TRBD1. The CDR3 extends over 13 amino acids. With V trimmed by 6 bases and J by 6 bases, 7 bases remained unmatched. Germline CDR1 is DFQATT and CDR2 is SNEGSKA (reference sequence).